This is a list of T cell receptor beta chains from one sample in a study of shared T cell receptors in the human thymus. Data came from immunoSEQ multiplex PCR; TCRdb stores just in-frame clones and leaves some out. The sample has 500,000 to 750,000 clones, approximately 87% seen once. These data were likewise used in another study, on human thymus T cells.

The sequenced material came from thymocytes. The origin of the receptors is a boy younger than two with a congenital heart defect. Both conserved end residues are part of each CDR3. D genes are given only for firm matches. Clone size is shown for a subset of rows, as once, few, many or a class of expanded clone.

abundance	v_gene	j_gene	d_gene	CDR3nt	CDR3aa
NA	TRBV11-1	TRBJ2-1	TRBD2	TGTGCCAGCAGACAACCTCTAGCGGGAGAGGGGGATGAGCAGTTCTTC	CASRQPLAGEGDEQFF
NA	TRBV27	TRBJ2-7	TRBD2	TGTGCCAGCAACTCCGCCGGGACTAGCACAGCCTACGAGCAGTACTTC	CASNSAGTSTAYEQYF
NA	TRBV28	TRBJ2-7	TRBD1	TGTGCCAGCAGTTCCGGGACAGGTAAATCCTACGAGCAGTACTTC	CASSSGTGKSYEQYF
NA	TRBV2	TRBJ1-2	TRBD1	TGTGCCAGCAGCTGGGACAGACTCTATGGCTACACCTTC	CASSWDRLYGYTF
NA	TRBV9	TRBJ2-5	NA	TGTGCCAGCAGCGTAGGAGGGGGAGGGCACCAAGAGACCCAGTACTTC	CASSVGGGGHQETQYF
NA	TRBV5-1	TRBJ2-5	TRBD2	TGCGCCAGCAGCGGTCCTAAAGGGGTAGCGGGAGGCGAGACCCAGTACTTC	CASSGPKGVAGGETQYF
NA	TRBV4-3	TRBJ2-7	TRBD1	TGCGCCAGCAGCCAAGATCCGACAGGGGGGGTGCACGTGCAGTACTTC	CASSQDPTGGVHVQYF
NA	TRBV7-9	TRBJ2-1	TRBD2	TGTGCCAGCAGCCTACCCGCGGGAGGGCCCGGGTACAATGAGCAGTTCTTC	CASSLPAGGPGYNEQFF
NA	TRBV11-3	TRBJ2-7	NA	TGTGCCAGCAGCTTAGCTCGGGACTCCTCGAGCTCCTACGAGCAGTACTTC	CASSLARDSSSSYEQYF
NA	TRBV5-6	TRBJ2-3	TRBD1	TGTGCCAGCAGCTTAGGACAGGGCTCTTCTGCACCTTTCACAGATACGCAGTATTTT	CASSLGQGSSAPFTDTQYF
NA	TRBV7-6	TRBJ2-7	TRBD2	TGTGCCAGCAGCTTAGGACCCCGGACTAGCAGCTCCTACGAGCAGTACTTC	CASSLGPRTSSSYEQYF
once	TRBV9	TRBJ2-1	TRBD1	TGTGCCAGCAGCCTAATGGGACAGGGCTCCTACAATGAGCAGTTCTTC	CASSLMGQGSYNEQFF
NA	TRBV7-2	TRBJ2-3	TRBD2	TGTGCCAGCAGCCAAGTTCGGGGCGGAGCGGGGACAGATACGCAGTATTTT	CASSQVRGGAGTDTQYF
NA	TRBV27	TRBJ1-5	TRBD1	TGTGCCAGCAGTCCCTGGGACAGGGCGAATCAGCCCCAGCATTTT	CASSPWDRANQPQHF
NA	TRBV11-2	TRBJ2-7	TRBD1	TGTGCCAGCAGCCCCCCGGACGGGACAGAGGCCTACGAGCAGTACTTC	CASSPPDGTEAYEQYF
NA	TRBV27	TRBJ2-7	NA	TGTGCCAGCAGTTCCTTTACAGGTTCGACCTCCTACGAGCAGTACTTC	CASSSFTGSTSYEQYF
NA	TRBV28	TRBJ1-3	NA	TGTGCCAGCAGTCTACGACAGGTCCAGAGAAACACCATATATTTT	CASSLRQVQRNTIYF